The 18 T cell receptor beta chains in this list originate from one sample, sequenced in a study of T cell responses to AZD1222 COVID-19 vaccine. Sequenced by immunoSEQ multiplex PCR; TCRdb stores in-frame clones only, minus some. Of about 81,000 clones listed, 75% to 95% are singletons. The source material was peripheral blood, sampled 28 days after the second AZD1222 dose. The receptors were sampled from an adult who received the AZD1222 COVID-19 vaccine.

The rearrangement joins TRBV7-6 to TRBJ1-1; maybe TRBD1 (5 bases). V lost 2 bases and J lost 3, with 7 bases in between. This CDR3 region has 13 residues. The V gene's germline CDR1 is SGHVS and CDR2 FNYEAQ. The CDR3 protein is CASSLQGYTEAFF. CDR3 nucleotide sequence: TGTGCCAGCAGCTTACAGGGATACACTGAAGCTTTCTTT.

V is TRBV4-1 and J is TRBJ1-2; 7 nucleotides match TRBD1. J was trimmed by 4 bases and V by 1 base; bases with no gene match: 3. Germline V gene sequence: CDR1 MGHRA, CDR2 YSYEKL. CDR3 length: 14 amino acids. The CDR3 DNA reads TGCGCCAGCAGCCAAGTGGCAGGGGGCTATGGCTACACCTTC. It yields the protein CASSQVAGGYGYTF.

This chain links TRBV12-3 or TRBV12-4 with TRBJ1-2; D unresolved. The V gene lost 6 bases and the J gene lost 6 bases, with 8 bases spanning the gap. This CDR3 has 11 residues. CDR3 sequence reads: CASSPSDGYTF. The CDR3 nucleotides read TGTGCCAGCAGCCCGTCTGATGGCTACACCTTC.

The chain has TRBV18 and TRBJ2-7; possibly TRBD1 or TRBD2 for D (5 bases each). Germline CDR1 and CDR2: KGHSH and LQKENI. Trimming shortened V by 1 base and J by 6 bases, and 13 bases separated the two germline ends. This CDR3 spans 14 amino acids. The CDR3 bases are TGTGCCAGCTCACCACTGGGGGTATTAGGCGAGCAGTACTTC. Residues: CASSPLGVLGEQYF. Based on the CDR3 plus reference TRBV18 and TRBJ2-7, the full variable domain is NAGVMQNPRHLVRRRGQEARLRCSPMKGHSHVYWYRQLPEEGLKFMVYLQKENIIDESGMPKERFSAEFPKEGPSILRIQQVVRGDSAAYFCASSPLGVLGEQYFGPGTRLTVT.

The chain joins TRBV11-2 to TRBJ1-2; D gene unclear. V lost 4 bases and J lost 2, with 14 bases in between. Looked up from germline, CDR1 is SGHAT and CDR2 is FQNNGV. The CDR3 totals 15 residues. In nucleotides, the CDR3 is TGTGCCAGCAGCTCCCACGCGACGGGAAACTATGGCTACACCTTC. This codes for CASSSHATGNYGYTF.

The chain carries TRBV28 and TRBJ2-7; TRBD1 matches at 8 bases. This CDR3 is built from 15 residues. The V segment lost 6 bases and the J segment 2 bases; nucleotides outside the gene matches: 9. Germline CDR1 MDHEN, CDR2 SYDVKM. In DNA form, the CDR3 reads TGTGCCAGCAGCAAAATGACAGGGGAACCCTACGAGCAGTACTTC. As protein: CASSKMTGEPYEQYF.

The CDR3 nucleotides are TGTGCCAGTAGTAAACTAGCGGGGGCCTCATCCTACAATGAGCAGTTCTTC. Protein product: CASSKLAGASSYNEQFF. V usage is TRBV19 and J usage is TRBJ2-1, with 11 bases matching TRBD2. CDR1 is LNHDA, CDR2 SQIVND, per germline (reference sequence). CDR3 size: 17 residues. J was trimmed by 1 base and V by 4 bases; bases with no gene match: 6.

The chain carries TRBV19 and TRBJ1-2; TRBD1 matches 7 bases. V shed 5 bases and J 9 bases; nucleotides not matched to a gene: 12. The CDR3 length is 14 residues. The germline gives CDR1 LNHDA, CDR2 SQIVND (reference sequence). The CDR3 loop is CASSPVRGGGSYTF. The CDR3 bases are TGTGCCAGTAGTCCGGTCCGAGGGGGCGGTAGCTACACCTTC.

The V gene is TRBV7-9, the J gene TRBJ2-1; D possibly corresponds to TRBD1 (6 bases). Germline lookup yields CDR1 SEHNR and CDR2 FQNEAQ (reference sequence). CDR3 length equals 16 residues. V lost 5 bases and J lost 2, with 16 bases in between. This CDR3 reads CASSLRQGTTYNEQFF. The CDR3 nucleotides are TGTGCCAGCAGCCTCCGCCAGGGGACGACCTACAATGAGCAGTTCTTC.

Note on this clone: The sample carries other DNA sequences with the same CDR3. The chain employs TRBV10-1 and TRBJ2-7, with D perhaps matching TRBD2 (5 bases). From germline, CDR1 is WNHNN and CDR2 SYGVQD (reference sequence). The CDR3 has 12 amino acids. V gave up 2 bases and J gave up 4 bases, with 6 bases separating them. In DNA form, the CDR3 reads TGCGCCAGCAGTGAGCCGGGATACGAGCAGTACTTC. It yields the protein CASSEPGYEQYF.

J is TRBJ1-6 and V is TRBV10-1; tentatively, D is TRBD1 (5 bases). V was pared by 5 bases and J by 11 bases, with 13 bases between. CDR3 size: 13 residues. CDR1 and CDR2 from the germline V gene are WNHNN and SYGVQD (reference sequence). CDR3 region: CASSPGLVAPLHF. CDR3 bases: TGCGCCAGCAGTCCAGGGTTGGTAGCACCCCTCCACTTT.

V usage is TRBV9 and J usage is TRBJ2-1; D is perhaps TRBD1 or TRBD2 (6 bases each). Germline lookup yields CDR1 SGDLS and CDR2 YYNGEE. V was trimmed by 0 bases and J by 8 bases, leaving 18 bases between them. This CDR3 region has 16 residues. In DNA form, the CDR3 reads TGTGCCAGCAGCGTAGGCCCCGGGCGGAGGGGGGATGAGCAGTTCTTC. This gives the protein CASSVGPGRRGDEQFF.

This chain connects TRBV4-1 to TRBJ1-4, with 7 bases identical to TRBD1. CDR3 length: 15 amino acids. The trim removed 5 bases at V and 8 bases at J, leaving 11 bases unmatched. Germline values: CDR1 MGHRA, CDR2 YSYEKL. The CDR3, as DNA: TGCGCCAGCAGCAACCCACAGGGGTTAGGAGAAAAACTGTTTTTT. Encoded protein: CASSNPQGLGEKLFF.

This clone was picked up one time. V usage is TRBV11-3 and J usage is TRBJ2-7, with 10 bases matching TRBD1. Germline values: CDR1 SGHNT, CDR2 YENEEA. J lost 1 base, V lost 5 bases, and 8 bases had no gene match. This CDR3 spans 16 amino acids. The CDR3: CASSPRQGASSYEQYF. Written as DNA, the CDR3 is TGTGCCAGCAGCCCCCGACAGGGGGCGAGTTCCTACGAGCAGTACTTC.

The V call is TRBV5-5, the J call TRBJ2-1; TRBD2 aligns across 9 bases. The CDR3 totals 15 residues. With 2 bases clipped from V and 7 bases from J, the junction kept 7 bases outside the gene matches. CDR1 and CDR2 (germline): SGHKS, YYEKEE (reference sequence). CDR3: CASSLQRGEWNEQFF. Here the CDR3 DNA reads TGTGCCAGCAGCTTACAGCGGGGGGAATGGAATGAGCAGTTCTTC. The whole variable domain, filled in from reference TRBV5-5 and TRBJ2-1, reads DAGVTQSPTHLIKTRGQQVTLRCSPISGHKSVSWYQQVLGQGPQFIFQYYEKEERGRGNFPDRFSARQFPNYSSELNVNALLLGDSALYLCASSLQRGEWNEQFFGPGTRLTVL.

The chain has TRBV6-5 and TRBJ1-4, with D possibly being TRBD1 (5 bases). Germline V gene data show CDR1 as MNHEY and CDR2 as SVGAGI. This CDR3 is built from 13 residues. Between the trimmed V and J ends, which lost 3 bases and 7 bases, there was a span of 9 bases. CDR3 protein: CASSYGGGEKLFF. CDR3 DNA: TGTGCCAGCAGTTATGGGGGAGGTGAAAAACTGTTTTTT.

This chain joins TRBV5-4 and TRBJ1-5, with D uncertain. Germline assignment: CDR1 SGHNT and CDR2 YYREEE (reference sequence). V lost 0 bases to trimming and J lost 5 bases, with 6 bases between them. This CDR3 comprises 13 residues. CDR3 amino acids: CASSLGWDQPQHF. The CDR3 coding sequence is TGTGCCAGCAGCTTGGGTTGGGATCAGCCCCAGCATTTT.

The CDR3 region is CAWKTSDGGLGTQYF. CDR3 coding DNA: TGTGCCTGGAAGACTAGCGATGGTGGTTTAGGTACGCAGTATTTT. This chain links TRBV30 with TRBJ2-3; 8 bases align to TRBD2. V was pared by 4 bases and J by 8 bases, with 14 bases of the junction left unmatched. Germline V gene lookup returns CDR1 GTSNPN and CDR2 SVGIG (reference sequence). The length of the CDR3 is 15 residues.